What follows are 25 T cell receptor beta chains derived from one specimen sequenced in a study of vaccination effects on CD4 cells after COVID-19. Sequencing in the ViraFEST assay came after antigen-specific CD4+ T cells had been expanded with viral peptide pools, which were used to stimulate PBMC. It was after approximately 11 days of culture that CD4+ T cells were isolated. It was two doses of either the BNT162b2 or mRNA-1273 vaccine that participants received. Data came from immunoSEQ multiplex PCR; TCRdb stores just in-frame clones and leaves some out. This sample yields 50,000 to 65,000 clones, of which around 73% are seen a single time; roughly 1.2% belongs to the top ten. These receptors are not linked to any known antigen. The material was CD4+ T cells from PBMCs cultured with HCoV-229E spike peptides, obtained after COVID-19 vaccination. The receptors shown here come from a human donor who received a COVID-19 vaccine.

The V and J genes are TRBV12-3 or TRBV12-4 and TRBJ2-4; D is unclear. Between the trimmed V and J ends, which lost 2 bases and 4 bases, there was a span of 6 bases. The CDR3 consists of 13 residues. DNA of the CDR3: TGTGCCAGCAGTTTAATGGGGAAAAACATTCAGTACTTC. Amino acid sequence: CASSLMGKNIQYF.

The chain carries TRBV5-6 and TRBJ2-2; a weak D match, TRBD1 (6 bases). V lost 3 bases, J lost 4 bases, and 10 bases lay in between. This CDR3 spans 14 amino acids. The germline gives CDR1 SGHDT, CDR2 YYEEEE. The CDR3 sequence is CASSWQGGTGELFF. In DNA, the CDR3 is TGTGCCAGCAGCTGGCAAGGGGGCACCGGGGAGCTGTTTTTT.

The chain combines TRBV18 with TRBJ2-1; D not resolved. Germline CDR1 and CDR2: KGHSH and LQKENI. With 3 bases removed from V and 6 bases from J, the gap between germline ends came to 9 bases. The CDR3 sequence is 13 residues long. DNA for the CDR3: TGTGCCAGCTCACCCAACCCTATCAATGAGCAGTTCTTC. Translated, it gives CASSPNPINEQFF.

V and J are TRBV5-1 and TRBJ2-5, with TRBD2 as a possible D gene (6 bases). V was shortened by 4 bases and J by 4 bases, with 11 bases between the two germline ends. The CDR3 consists of 13 residues. Germline V gene data show CDR1 as SGHRS and CDR2 as YFSETQ. CDR3 coding DNA: TGCGCCAGCAGCCGGGGAGGAGGAGAGACCCAGTACTTC. This sequence encodes CASSRGGGETQYF.

The chain links TRBV30 to TRBJ1-2; D unclear. The germline V gene encodes CDR1 GTSNPN and CDR2 SVGIG (reference sequence). V lost 0 bases and J lost 0, with 11 bases in between. CDR3 length: 15 amino acids. The CDR3 bases are TGTGCCTGGAGTGTACCGCAGATAACTAACTATGGCTACACCTTC. It encodes CAWSVPQITNYGYTF.

The V call is TRBV18, the J call TRBJ1-2; TRBD1 aligns across 8 bases. Looked up from germline, CDR1 is KGHSH and CDR2 is LQKENI. This CDR3 region has 16 residues. Trimming at V came to 4 bases and at J to 4 bases, leaving 11 bases not matched to a gene. In nucleotides, the CDR3 is TGTGCCAGCTCACAAAATCGGGGACAGGCCGGCTATGGCTACACCTTC. Translating gives CASSQNRGQAGYGYTF.

In nucleotides, the CDR3 is TGTGCCATCAGTGAGACGGGGACAGGGAATGGTGGCTACACCTTC. Amino acid sequence: CAISETGTGNGGYTF. This chain links TRBV10-3 with TRBJ1-2, with TRBD1 matching over 9 bases. The CDR3 runs 15 residues. V lost 2 bases, J lost 7 bases, and 8 bases stayed unmatched. Looked up from germline, CDR1 is ENHRY and CDR2 is SYGVKD.

The CDR3: CASSLDTGRETQYF. CDR3 coding DNA: TGTGCCAGTAGTTTGGACACAGGGAGGGAGACCCAGTACTTC. The genes are TRBV19 and TRBJ2-5; D may match TRBD1 or TRBD2 (6 bases each). Between the trimmed V and J ends, which lost 5 bases and 5 bases, there was a span of 15 bases. This CDR3 has 14 residues. The germline CDR1 and CDR2 sequences are LNHDA and SQIVND (reference sequence).

CDR3 sequence: CASSHLSRQGSAGV. The CDR3 DNA follows: TGTGCCAGCAGCCACCTCTCGAGGCAGGGGTCCGCCGGAGTC. V is TRBV3-1 (or the pseudogene TRBV3-2) and J is TRBJ2-7; TRBD1 might be the D (6 bases). CDR3 length: 14 residues. In germline, CDR1 is LGHDT, CDR2 YNNKEL (reference sequence).

The chain has TRBV25-1 and TRBJ1-2; 7 nucleotides line up with TRBD1. The CDR3 consists of 13 residues. Germline CDR1 MGHDK, CDR2 SYGVNS. Trimming took 3 bases from V and 4 from J; bases not matched to a gene: 2. DNA for the CDR3: TGTGCCAGCAGTGAGAGGGACAGCTATGGCTACACCTTC. Translating gives CASSERDSYGYTF.

The chain combines TRBV10-2 with TRBJ1-5, with D hard to call. CDR1 WSHSY and CDR2 SAAADI come from the germline V gene. The CDR3 totals 12 residues. V was shortened by 5 bases and J by 7 bases, with 9 bases between the two germline ends. The CDR3 region is CASSLRSQPQHF. The CDR3 DNA sequence: TGCGCCAGCAGTTTAAGGTCCCAGCCCCAGCATTTT.

The chain links TRBV10-2 to TRBJ2-4; no clear D. The CDR3 is 12 amino acids. From germline, CDR1 is WSHSY and CDR2 SAAADI. Trimming took off 8 bases at V and 5 bases at J, with 10 bases between the two ends. CDR3 DNA sequence: TGCGCCAGCCTACAAGCTGAAAACATTCAGTACTTC. Amino acid sequence: CASLQAENIQYF.

This clone was recorded only once. V usage is TRBV28 and J usage is TRBJ1-2, with 11 bases that match TRBD1. The CDR3 sequence is 16 residues long. Germline V CDR1 and CDR2: MDHEN, SYDVKM. With 6 bases clipped from V and 2 bases from J, the junction kept 8 bases outside the gene matches. The CDR3 sequence is CASRDRGDRGNYGYTF. The CDR3 bases are TGTGCCAGCAGGGACAGAGGGGACAGGGGGAACTATGGCTACACCTTC.

This sequence joins TRBV7-2 and TRBJ1-3; D perhaps matches TRBD1 (6 bases). From germline, CDR1 is SGHTA and CDR2 FQGNSA. The V and J ends lost 4 bases and 2 bases respectively, with 12 bases between them. The CDR3 contains 15 residues. The CDR3 spells CASSSRGETGNTIYF. For the CDR3, the DNA is TGTGCCAGCAGCTCGAGGGGGGAAACTGGAAACACCATATATTTT.

The chain links TRBV7-2 to TRBJ2-1; tentatively, D is TRBD2 (5 bases). This CDR3 spans 15 amino acids. With 4 bases removed from V and 4 bases from J, the gap between germline ends came to 14 bases. Germline CDR1 reads SGHTA; CDR2 reads FQGNSA. The CDR3 spells CASSSRERVYNEQFF. CDR3 bases: TGTGCCAGCAGCTCGAGGGAGAGGGTTTACAATGAGCAGTTCTTC.

The rearrangement joins TRBV14 to TRBJ2-3; D possibly corresponds to TRBD2 (6 bases). Germline V CDR1 and CDR2: SGHDN, FVKESK. The CDR3 extends over 15 amino acids. V was clipped by 5 bases and J by 4 bases, with 16 bases between them. The DNA of the CDR3 is TGTGCCAGCAGCTTCCGCTCTAGCGCTGCAGATACGCAGTATTTT. Amino acids: CASSFRSSAADTQYF. The variable domain in full, completed from reference TRBV14 and TRBJ2-3, reads EAGVTQFPSHSVIEKGQTVTLRCDPISGHDNLYWYRRVMGKEIKFLLHFVKESKQDESGMPNNRFLAERTGGTYSTLKVQPAELEDSGVYFCASSFRSSAADTQYFGPGTRLTVL.

This clone showed up just a few times. This chain uses TRBV6-5 with TRBJ1-1; D not resolved. Germline CDR1 is MNHEY and CDR2 is SVGAGI. The CDR3 is 14 amino acids. The V gene lost 5 bases and the J gene lost 12 bases, with 22 bases spanning the gap. CDR3 nucleotides: TGTGCCAGCAGTAACCTGGACCGGCGCTCGGGGACTTTCTTT. Encoded protein: CASSNLDRRSGTFF.

The chain recombines TRBV19 with TRBJ2-3, with 7 nucleotides matching TRBD1. Germline V gene lookup returns CDR1 LNHDA and CDR2 SQIVND (reference sequence). V lost 6 bases to trimming and J lost 0 bases; unmatched junction nucleotides: 6. The CDR3 loop spans 15 amino acids. CDR3 in amino acids: CASSRQGSSTDTQYF. The CDR3 DNA reads as TGTGCCAGTAGCAGACAGGGTTCTAGCACAGATACGCAGTATTTT.

The CDR3 spells CASSLVGNKETQYF. CDR3 sequence (DNA): TGTGCCAGCAGTTTGGTCGGGAACAAAGAGACCCAGTACTTC. The V and J genes are TRBV27 and TRBJ2-5, with a weak D call TRBD2 (5 bases). Germline V CDR1 and CDR2: MNHEY, SMNVEV (reference sequence). The CDR3 is 14 amino acids. The V end lost 3 bases, the J end lost 3 bases, and 11 bases lay between the germline ends.

This clone was observed once. This chain uses TRBV19 with TRBJ2-2; 8 bases align to TRBD1. V trimming: 3 bases; J trimming: 2 bases; junction bases outside the gene matches: 2. Germline-derived CDR1 and CDR2 are LNHDA and SQIVND (reference sequence). The CDR3 covers 15 residues. The CDR3 DNA follows: TGTGCCAGTAGTATTGGACAGGGTAACACCGGGGAGCTGTTTTTT. It translates to CASSIGQGNTGELFF.

The V gene is TRBV4-1, the J gene TRBJ1-5; 12 bases are shared with TRBD1. This CDR3 has 16 residues. Germline V CDR1 and CDR2: MGHRA, YSYEKL. Trimming removed 3 bases from V and 4 bases from J; junction bases left unmatched: 4. The CDR3 bases are TGCGCCAGCAGCCAGGGACAGGGGGCGCGAAATCAGCCCCAGCATTTT. It yields the protein CASSQGQGARNQPQHF.

This clone was seen once. The chain is built from TRBV18 and TRBJ2-5, with D unclear. From germline, CDR1 is KGHSH and CDR2 LQKENI. Trimming took 3 bases from V and 4 from J, leaving 9 bases between them. This CDR3 has 13 residues. CDR3 in DNA: TGTGCCAGCTCACCTGGGGTTTTAGAGACCCAGTACTTC. Its translation: CASSPGVLETQYF.

V is TRBV4-1 and J is TRBJ1-2, with TRBD1 identical over 9 bases. Germline V gene lookup returns CDR1 MGHRA and CDR2 YSYEKL. The trim removed 5 bases at V and 2 bases at J, leaving 3 bases unmatched. The CDR3 length is 14 residues. This chain's CDR3 is CASSSGTGNYGYTF. The CDR3 DNA sequence: TGCGCCAGCAGCTCCGGGACAGGGAACTATGGCTACACCTTC.

This clone was recorded only once. V usage is TRBV7-9 and J usage is TRBJ1-3; 9 nucleotides line up with TRBD1. The germline gives CDR1 SEHNR, CDR2 FQNEAQ (reference sequence). CDR3 length: 17 amino acids. V trimming: 5 bases; J trimming: 3 bases; junction bases outside the gene matches: 11. The CDR3 sequence is CASSPAATGGNGNTIYF. CDR3 nucleotides: TGTGCCAGCAGCCCCGCGGCGACAGGGGGAAATGGAAACACCATATATTTT.

The chain is built from TRBV6-5 and TRBJ1-6; a weak D match, TRBD1 (6 bases). The germline V gene encodes CDR1 MNHEY and CDR2 SVGAGI. The length of the CDR3 is 11 residues. V gave up 8 bases and J gave up 7 bases, with 6 bases separating them. The CDR3 DNA sequence: TGTGCCAGCGGGGGCAATTCACCCCTCCACTTT. Its translation is CASGGNSPLHF.